The rows below give T cell receptor beta chains drawn from one sample of a study of control samples from healthy donors and cancer patients. The assay was immunoSEQ multiplex PCR, and TCRdb's table has in-frame clones only and misses some. The data show 150,000 to 200,000 clones, over 95% seen once. Sequenced material: blood. All receptors derive from a young woman in good health. Both conserved end residues are part of each CDR3. A D gene is named only where the DNA matches it firmly. Rows give clone size only sometimes, using once, few, many, or a class for an expanded clone.

size	D	length	V	J	CDR3	DNA
NA	TRBD1	16	TRBV11-2	TRBJ1-4	CASSFRGALRNEKLFF	TGTGCCAGCAGCTTCAGGGGGGCGCTCCGTAATGAAAAACTGTTTTTT
NA	NA	12	TRBV6-6	TRBJ1-1	CASSYSSDEAFF	TGTGCCAGCAGTTACTCGTCTGATGAAGCTTTCTTT
NA	TRBD2	17	TRBV12-5	TRBJ2-5	CASGSPGLAGVGETQYF	TGTGCTAGTGGTTCGCCGGGACTAGCGGGAGTTGGGGAGACCCAGTACTTC
NA	NA	14	TRBV29-1	TRBJ1-1	CSVEDSPDTQKTFF	TGCAGCGTTGAAGACTCGCCCGACACCCAAAAGACTTTCTTT
NA	TRBD1	14	TRBV2	TRBJ1-1	CASKPGQPNTEAFF	TGTGCCAGCAAACCGGGACAGCCGAACACTGAAGCTTTCTTT
NA	NA	15	TRBV7-2	TRBJ1-5	CASSLGLQRNQPQHF	TGTGCCAGCAGCTTAGGTTTGCAACGCAATCAGCCCCAGCATTTT
NA	NA	15	TRBV15	TRBJ2-7	CATSREKGHSYEQYF	TGTGCCACCAGCAGGGAAAAGGGCCACTCCTACGAGCAGTACTTC
NA	TRBD2	15	TRBV11-1	TRBJ2-1	CASTPRRGGSNEQFF	TGTGCCAGCACTCCTAGGCGGGGGGGAAGTAATGAGCAGTTCTTC
NA	NA	12	TRBV18	TRBJ2-3	CASSPFTDTQYF	TGTGCCAGCTCACCATTCACAGATACGCAGTATTTT
NA	NA	11	TRBV20-1	TRBJ1-1	CSATVNTEAFF	TGCAGTGCTACGGTGAACACTGAAGCTTTCTTT
NA	NA	15	TRBV6-5	TRBJ2-3	CASSQDSPRPDTQYF	TGTGCCAGCAGCCAGGACTCTCCCCGCCCAGATACGCAGTATTTT
NA	NA	14	TRBV5-4	TRBJ1-1	CASSPQSVGTEAFF	TGTGCCAGCAGCCCACAGAGCGTGGGCACTGAAGCTTTCTTT
NA	TRBD1	16	TRBV9	TRBJ2-1	CASISADRGPYNEQFF	TGTGCCAGCATCAGTGCGGACAGGGGGCCCTACAATGAGCAGTTCTTC
NA	TRBD1	13	TRBV7-9	TRBJ2-7	CASSLGDRGEQYF	TGTGCCAGCAGCTTGGGGGACAGGGGCGAGCAGTACTTC
NA	NA	14	TRBV6-5	TRBJ1-4	CASSYSSPAETLFF	TGTGCCAGCAGTTACTCCTCTCCGGCGGAGACACTGTTTTTT
NA	NA	13	TRBV7-8	TRBJ2-7	CASSLVQSYEQYF	TGTGCCAGCAGCTTAGTTCAGTCCTACGAGCAGTACTTC
NA	NA	13	TRBV6-5	TRBJ1-6	CASSFREFRPLHF	TGTGCCAGCAGTTTTCGGGAATTTAGACCCCTCCACTTT
NA	TRBD1	13	TRBV7-8	TRBJ1-5	CASQTGVDQPQHF	TGTGCCAGCCAGACAGGGGTGGATCAGCCCCAGCATTTT
NA	TRBD2	16	TRBV27	TRBJ2-1	CASRISGRAAYNEQFF	TGTGCCAGCAGAATTAGCGGGAGGGCCGCCTACAATGAGCAGTTCTTC
NA	NA	14	TRBV5-1	TRBJ1-4	CASSLIPSAEKLFF	TGCGCCAGCAGCTTGATCCCGTCGGCTGAAAAACTGTTTTTT
NA	NA	13	TRBV30	TRBJ1-5	CAWSVGSNQPQHF	TGTGCCTGGAGCGTGGGTAGCAATCAGCCCCAGCATTTT
once	NA	13	TRBV28	TRBJ1-1	CASSLLGGLEAFF	TGTGCCAGCAGCCTATTAGGGGGGCTTGAAGCTTTCTTT
NA	NA	13	TRBV7-9	TRBJ2-3	CASSLKRTDTQYF	TGTGCCAGCAGCTTGAAAAGGACAGATACGCAGTATTTT
NA	NA	15	TRBV27	TRBJ2-7	CASSLATLSSYEQYF	TGTGCCAGCAGTTTAGCGACGCTCTCCTCCTACGAGCAGTACTTC
once	NA	13	TRBV29-1	TRBJ1-1	CSVRPLRDTEAFF	TGCAGCGTAAGACCTCTAAGGGACACTGAAGCTTTCTTT
once	NA	14	TRBV14	TRBJ1-1	CASSQVSLNTEAFF	TGTGCCAGCAGCCAAGTCTCACTTAACACTGAAGCTTTCTTT